Listed below are T cell receptor beta chains from one sample, sequenced in a study of T cell repertoires in cytomegalovirus infection. Which antigens these TCRs recognize remains unknown. TCRdb ran MiXCR on the reads and lists one entry per CDR3 protein. The sample records 110,000 or so distinct CDR3 sequences, under 30% being singletons. The specimen comprised CD8+ T cells from cultured PBMCs, sampled from culture after CMV antigen stimulation. The origin of the receptors is a human donor in good health (CMV status not recorded). Some clones in this sample may be carry-over from other donors' samples. Each CDR3 is given with its conserved first and last residue. A D gene is named only where the DNA matches it firmly. Not every row has a clone size; where given, it reads once, few, many or a size class.

J: TRBJ2-1
V: TRBV11-1
D: TRBD1
size: .
CDR3: CASGDSYNEQFF
DNA: TGTGCCAGCGGGGACAGCTACAATGAGCAGTTCTTC

J: TRBJ1-4
V: TRBV12-3/TRBV12-4
D: .
size: few
CDR3: CASSLALYNEKLFF
DNA: TGTGCCAGCAGTTTAGCTTTATATAATGAAAAACTGTTTTTT

J: TRBJ1-1
V: TRBV7-8
D: .
size: .
CDR3: CASSQGLTEAFF
DNA: TGTGCCAGCAGCCAGGGTCTCACTGAAGCTTTCTTT

J: TRBJ2-7
V: TRBV7-6
D: .
size: .
CDR3: CASSLDGLEQYF
DNA: TGTGCCAGCAGCTTAGACGGCTTGGAGCAGTACTTC

J: TRBJ2-1
V: TRBV7-9
D: TRBD2
size: few
CDR3: CASSFRLAGEYNEQFF
DNA: TGTGCCAGCAGCTTTAGGCTAGCGGGGGAGTACAATGAGCAGTTCTTC

J: TRBJ1-1
V: TRBV7-6
D: .
size: .
CDR3: CASSPTGFRNTEAFF
DNA: TGTGCCAGCAGCCCCACCGGCTTCCGGAACACTGAAGCTTTCTTT

J: TRBJ2-7
V: TRBV6-5
D: .
size: many
CDR3: CASSYSFGSSYEQYF
DNA: TGTGCCAGCAGTTACTCGTTTGGGAGCTCCTACGAGCAGTACTTC

J: TRBJ1-4
V: TRBV25-1
D: .
size: few
CDR3: CASSWVDATNEKLFF
DNA: TGTGCCAGCAGTTGGGTCGATGCAACTAATGAAAAACTGTTTTTT

J: TRBJ2-5
V: TRBV4-1
D: TRBD2
size: few
CDR3: CASSQDRGGEETQYF
DNA: TGCGCCAGCAGCCAAGATCGGGGGGGCGAAGAGACCCAGTACTTC

J: TRBJ2-1
V: TRBV7-8
D: TRBD2
size: few
CDR3: CASSLGLAVEQFF
DNA: TGTGCCAGCAGCTTAGGGCTAGCGGTTGAGCAGTTCTTC

J: TRBJ2-7
V: TRBV11-3
D: .
size: .
CDR3: CASSFARGAEQYF
DNA: TGTGCCAGCAGCTTCGCCAGGGGGGCCGAGCAGTACTTC

J: TRBJ2-3
V: TRBV2
D: .
size: .
CDR3: CASNTGYTQYF
DNA: TGTGCCAGCAATACAGGGTATACGCAGTATTTT

J: TRBJ1-1
V: TRBV6-6
D: .
size: .
CDR3: CASSYGVGNTEAFF
DNA: TGTGCCAGCAGTTACGGGGTAGGAAACACTGAAGCTTTCTTT

J: TRBJ2-2
V: TRBV29-1
D: .
size: .
CDR3: CSVEVHGQNTGELFF
DNA: TGCAGCGTTGAAGTACATGGACAGAACACCGGGGAGCTGTTTTTT

J: TRBJ1-5
V: TRBV2
D: .
size: few
CDR3: CASSEWENSNQPQHF
DNA: TGTGCCAGCAGTGAGTGGGAAAATAGCAATCAGCCCCAGCATTTT

J: TRBJ2-2
V: TRBV20-1
D: .
size: .
CDR3: CSATGHGTGELFF
DNA: TGCAGTGCCACGGGGCACGGGACCGGGGAGCTGTTTTTT

J: TRBJ2-5
V: TRBV5-8
D: .
size: few
CDR3: CASRPQGAETQYF
DNA: TGTGCCAGCAGGCCACAGGGAGCGGAGACCCAGTACTTC

J: TRBJ2-7
V: TRBV4-1
D: .
size: few
CDR3: CASSQVKGSTYEQYF
DNA: TGCGCCAGCAGCCAAGTGAAGGGCAGTACCTACGAGCAGTACTTC

J: TRBJ1-1
V: TRBV5-4
D: TRBD1
size: .
CDR3: CASSPGVQGANTEAFF
DNA: TGTGCCAGCAGCCCTGGGGTACAGGGGGCGAACACTGAAGCTTTCTTT

J: TRBJ2-7
V: TRBV12-3/TRBV12-4
D: .
size: .
CDR3: CASSLIPYEQYF
DNA: TGTGCCAGCAGTTTAATCCCCTACGAGCAGTACTTC

J: TRBJ2-7
V: TRBV4-3
D: .
size: .
CDR3: CASSQDGPQGGYEQYF
DNA: TGCGCCAGCAGCCAAGATGGCCCACAGGGAGGCTACGAGCAGTACTTC

J: TRBJ2-2
V: TRBV20-1
D: .
size: .
CDR3: CSARDHVNTGELFF
DNA: TGCAGTGCTAGAGATCACGTAAACACCGGGGAGCTGTTTTTT

J: TRBJ1-2
V: TRBV12-3/TRBV12-4
D: .
size: many
CDR3: CASWDTRTYYGYTF
DNA: TGTGCCAGCTGGGACACCCGAACGTACTATGGCTACACCTTC

J: TRBJ2-3
V: TRBV7-3
D: .
size: .
CDR3: CASSLSSGITDTQYF
DNA: TGTGCCAGCAGCTTATCGTCGGGGATAACAGATACGCAGTATTTT

J: TRBJ1-1
V: TRBV6-6
D: .
size: .
CDR3: CASSSQTSGVTEAFF
DNA: TGTGCCAGCAGTTCTCAAACTTCGGGAGTAACTGAAGCTTTCTTT

J: TRBJ2-5
V: TRBV6-6
D: .
size: few
CDR3: CASSYTKTPSGETQYF
DNA: TGTGCCAGCAGTTACACGAAGACACCTTCGGGGGAGACCCAGTACTTC

J: TRBJ2-5
V: TRBV20-1
D: .
size: once
CDR3: CSVFRGGETQYF
DNA: TGCAGTGTCTTTAGGGGAGGAGAGACCCAGTACTTC

J: TRBJ1-2
V: TRBV6-1
D: TRBD1
size: .
CDR3: CASIPQGVYGYTF
DNA: TGTGCCAGCATTCCACAGGGGGTATATGGCTACACCTTC

J: TRBJ1-1
V: TRBV19
D: .
size: .
CDR3: CASSIAVGARPEAFF
DNA: TGTGCCAGTAGTATAGCTGTGGGGGCGCGTCCGGAAGCTTTCTTT

J: TRBJ1-1
V: TRBV12-3/TRBV12-4
D: .
size: .
CDR3: CASSSGTRGRGTEAFF
DNA: TGTGCCAGCAGTTCCGGGACGAGAGGCCGTGGCACTGAAGCTTTCTTT

J: TRBJ1-4
V: TRBV14
D: TRBD1
size: .
CDR3: CASSLDRGFGTNEKLFF
DNA: TGTGCCAGCAGCCTAGACAGGGGATTCGGAACTAATGAAAAACTGTTTTTT

J: TRBJ1-2
V: TRBV9
D: TRBD1
size: many
CDR3: CASSAQGAGDYGYTF
DNA: TGTGCCAGCAGCGCCCAGGGGGCGGGAGACTATGGCTACACCTTC

J: TRBJ1-1
V: TRBV12-3/TRBV12-4
D: .
size: many
CDR3: CASSWVGSEAFF
DNA: TGTGCCAGCAGCTGGGTGGGGTCTGAAGCTTTCTTT

J: TRBJ1-1
V: TRBV3-1
D: .
size: .
CDR3: CASSHRAMMDTEAFF
DNA: TGTGCCAGCAGCCATAGGGCTATGATGGACACTGAAGCTTTCTTT

J: TRBJ2-7
V: TRBV5-4
D: TRBD1
size: few
CDR3: CASSRWTGAEQYF
DNA: TGTGCCAGCAGCAGGTGGACAGGGGCCGAGCAGTACTTC

J: TRBJ2-5
V: TRBV7-6
D: .
size: many
CDR3: CASSFWALETQYF
DNA: TGTGCCAGCAGCTTCTGGGCGTTGGAGACCCAGTACTTC

J: TRBJ2-2
V: TRBV7-8
D: TRBD2
size: few
CDR3: CASSLGGGAAGELFF
DNA: TGTGCCAGCAGCTTGGGCGGGGGGGCCGCCGGGGAGCTGTTTTTT

J: TRBJ2-7
V: TRBV5-8
D: .
size: few
CDR3: CASSSRSGPNYEQYF
DNA: TGTGCCAGCAGCTCCCGCTCGGGTCCTAACTACGAGCAGTACTTC

J: TRBJ1-6
V: TRBV12-3/TRBV12-4
D: .
size: .
CDR3: CASSLGPGGSYNSPLHF
DNA: TGTGCCAGCAGCCTCGGGCCCGGCGGCTCCTATAATTCACCCCTCCACTTT